This is a list of T cell receptor beta chains from one sample in a study of shared clonotypes between healthy human individuals. Assay: immunoSEQ multiplex PCR; the TCRdb copy retains only in-frame clones and omits some. The sample shows some 1 million clones, under 80% of them seen only once. Source material: memory CD4+ T cells sorted from blood. The origin of the receptors is a man aged 18 to 29 in good health. CDR3s include the opening cysteine and the closing phenylalanine or tryptophan. The D gene is left open where the match is weak. Rows may omit the clone size; those that give it use once, few, many or a size class.

J: TRBJ2-2; D: TRBD1; size: -; V: TRBV11-2; CDR3: CASSLVRGRTGELFF; DNA: TGTGCCAGCAGCTTAGTCAGGGGGCGGACCGGGGAGCTGTTTTTT
J: TRBJ1-1; D: -; size: -; V: TRBV4-1; CDR3: CASSRTTVKGRTEAFF; DNA: TGCGCCAGCAGCCGAACTACCGTCAAGGGGCGGACTGAAGCTTTCTTT
J: TRBJ2-1; D: -; size: -; V: TRBV7-2; CDR3: CASKAQPNLGEQFF; DNA: TGTGCCAGCAAGGCCCAACCTAATCTCGGTGAGCAGTTCTTC
J: TRBJ1-6; D: -; size: -; V: TRBV5-1; CDR3: CASSLNGGDSPLHF; DNA: TGCGCCAGCAGCTTGAATGGAGGAGATTCACCCCTCCACTTT
J: TRBJ1-6; D: -; size: -; V: TRBV6-1; CDR3: CASSEGNRGSPLHF; DNA: TGTGCCAGCAGTGAGGGCAATCGGGGTTCACCCCTCCACTTT
J: TRBJ1-5; D: -; size: few; V: TRBV27; CDR3: CASSSTLQPQHF; DNA: TGTGCCAGCAGTTCAACCTTGCAGCCCCAGCATTTT
J: TRBJ2-1; D: -; size: few; V: TRBV7-2; CDR3: CASTPTLVPYNEQFF; DNA: TGTGCCAGCACCCCGACCCTGGTTCCCTACAATGAGCAGTTCTTC
J: TRBJ1-1; D: TRBD1; size: -; V: TRBV2; CDR3: CASSGGTGGRMNTEAFF; DNA: TGTGCCAGCAGTGGAGGGACAGGGGGAAGGATGAACACTGAAGCTTTCTTT
J: TRBJ1-4; D: -; size: -; V: TRBV7-9; CDR3: CASSLVGSAKLFF; DNA: TGTGCCAGCAGCTTAGTAGGGTCGGCAAAACTGTTTTTT
J: TRBJ2-7; D: TRBD2; size: -; V: TRBV28; CDR3: CASSLQLAGDEQYF; DNA: TGTGCCAGCAGTTTACAGCTAGCGGGGGACGAGCAGTACTTC
J: TRBJ2-3; D: -; size: -; V: TRBV5-1; CDR3: CASSLRGTYTDTQYF; DNA: TGCGCCAGCAGCTTGAGAGGGACTTACACAGATACGCAGTATTTT
J: TRBJ2-7; D: -; size: -; V: TRBV7-8; CDR3: CASSLVVHTNYEQYF; DNA: TGTGCCAGCAGCTTAGTGGTTCACACCAATTACGAGCAGTACTTC
J: TRBJ2-1; D: -; size: -; V: TRBV6-5; CDR3: CASSYGAGGLGEQFF; DNA: TGTGCCAGCAGTTACGGGGCTGGGGGTCTGGGTGAGCAGTTCTTC
J: TRBJ2-7; D: TRBD2; size: -; V: TRBV5-5; CDR3: CASSLAMSGVTYEQYF; DNA: TGTGCCAGCAGCTTGGCCATGAGCGGGGTTACCTACGAGCAGTACTTC
J: TRBJ2-7; D: -; size: few; V: TRBV21-1; CDR3: CASSTLAGEVPYEQYF; DNA: TGTGCCAGCAGCACCCTAGCGGGAGAGGTCCCCTACGAGCAGTACTTC
J: TRBJ1-5; D: -; size: few; V: TRBV7-2; CDR3: CASSARKDQPQHF; DNA: TGTGCCAGCAGCGCCAGGAAGGATCAGCCCCAGCATTTT
J: TRBJ2-2; D: TRBD1; size: -; V: TRBV7-9; CDR3: CASSSGTGLSTGELFF; DNA: TGTGCCAGCAGCTCGGGGACAGGTCTGAGCACCGGGGAGCTGTTTTTT
J: TRBJ1-1; D: -; size: -; V: TRBV6-1; CDR3: CVAGAGDPEAFF; DNA: TGTGTTGCTGGGGCTGGCGACCCTGAAGCTTTCTTT
J: TRBJ1-2; D: TRBD1; size: -; V: TRBV18; CDR3: CASSLQTGMADYGYTF; DNA: TGTGCCAGCTCACTACAGACAGGGATGGCCGACTATGGCTACACCTTC
J: TRBJ1-1; D: -; size: -; V: TRBV6-1; CDR3: CASIQGDNRAWAFF; DNA: TGTGCCAGCATTCAAGGGGACAACCGCGCTTGGGCTTTCTTT
J: TRBJ2-4; D: -; size: -; V: TRBV7-8; CDR3: CASSPREEKNIQYF; DNA: TGTGCCAGCAGCCCCCGGGAAGAAAAAAACATTCAGTACTTC
J: TRBJ1-1; D: -; size: -; V: TRBV5-4; CDR3: CASSPAGAEREAFF; DNA: TGTGCCAGCAGCCCGGCCGGGGCGGAGCGTGAAGCTTTCTTT
J: TRBJ2-6; D: -; size: -; V: TRBV8-2; CDR3: CGSVNRTQSRANVLTF; DNA: TGTGGCAGCGTCAACAGGACACAAAGTCGGGCCAACGTCCTGACTTTC
J: TRBJ2-7; D: -; size: -; V: TRBV5-1; CDR3: CASSLGTTYEQYF; DNA: TGCGCCAGCAGCTTGGGCACCACCTACGAGCAGTACTTC
J: TRBJ2-3; D: -; size: -; V: TRBV4-2; CDR3: CASSQDSGSGDTQYF; DNA: TGTGCCAGCAGCCAAGATTCGGGGAGTGGAGATACGCAGTATTTT
J: TRBJ2-7; D: TRBD2; size: -; V: TRBV5-4; CDR3: CASSSGLAGPYEQYF; DNA: TGTGCCAGCAGCTCGGGACTAGCGGGACCCTACGAGCAGTACTTC
J: TRBJ1-1; D: TRBD1; size: -; V: TRBV10-1; CDR3: CASSSGQGDTEAFF; DNA: TGCGCCAGCAGTTCGGGACAGGGTGATACTGAAGCTTTCTTT
J: TRBJ2-2; D: -; size: -; V: TRBV28; CDR3: CASRTTGLEAGELFF; DNA: TGTGCCAGCAGGACCACAGGGTTGGAGGCCGGGGAGCTGTTTTTT
J: TRBJ2-3; D: -; size: -; V: TRBV15; CDR3: CATSRAVGQGQDTQYF; DNA: TGTGCCACCAGCAGAGCTGTGGGCCAGGGACAAGATACGCAGTATTTT
J: TRBJ1-3; D: TRBD1; size: -; V: TRBV5-4; CDR3: CASSFYSGTAGNTIYF; DNA: TGTGCCAGCAGCTTCTATTCCGGGACAGCTGGAAACACCATATATTTT
J: TRBJ2-7; D: -; size: -; V: TRBV4-3; CDR3: CASSLQGSNEQYF; DNA: TGCGCCAGCAGCCTACAGGGCTCCAACGAGCAGTACTTC
J: TRBJ2-2; D: TRBD1; size: -; V: TRBV6-1; CDR3: CASITTGSTGELFF; DNA: TGTGCCAGCATTACGACAGGGAGCACCGGGGAGCTGTTTTTT
J: TRBJ2-2; D: TRBD1; size: -; V: TRBV30; CDR3: CAWSRTGITGELFF; DNA: TGTGCCTGGAGTAGGACAGGGATCACCGGGGAGCTGTTTTTT
J: TRBJ2-2; D: TRBD2; size: -; V: TRBV12-5; CDR3: CASGRKAGGPTGELFF; DNA: TGTGCTAGTGGCCGTAAAGCGGGAGGGCCCACCGGGGAGCTGTTTTTT
J: TRBJ2-7; D: -; size: -; V: TRBV10-1; CDR3: CASSESVSEQYF; DNA: TGCGCCAGCAGTGAGTCGGTATCAGAGCAGTACTTC
J: TRBJ1-2; D: -; size: once; V: TRBV4-1; CDR3: CASSQGGPMPRGGYTF; DNA: TGCGCCAGCAGCCAAGGAGGTCCCATGCCGCGAGGAGGCTACACCTTC
J: TRBJ2-7; D: -; size: -; V: TRBV13; CDR3: CASSFWTGNEQYF; DNA: TGTGCCAGCAGCTTCTGGACTGGTAACGAGCAGTACTTC
J: TRBJ2-1; D: -; size: -; V: TRBV7-7; CDR3: CASSSGDLTGEQFF; DNA: TGTGCTAGCAGCTCTGGGGACCTCACGGGGGAGCAGTTCTTC
J: TRBJ2-5; D: -; size: few; V: TRBV6-1; CDR3: CASSEDPQGQTQYF; DNA: TGTGCCAGCAGTGAGGACCCCCAGGGCCAGACCCAGTACTTC
J: TRBJ2-1; D: TRBD1; size: -; V: TRBV7-9; CDR3: CASSGIGTGGLSSYNEQFF; DNA: TGTGCCAGCAGCGGGATTGGGACAGGGGGCCTTAGCTCCTACAATGAGCAGTTCTTC
J: TRBJ1-1; D: -; size: -; V: TRBV7-2; CDR3: CASSLAGWVAGEAFF; DNA: TGTGCCAGCAGCTTAGCCGGTTGGGTTGCAGGTGAAGCTTTCTTT
J: TRBJ2-1; D: -; size: -; V: TRBV18; CDR3: CASSPLLANEQFF; DNA: TGTGCCAGCTCACCCCTACTAGCCAATGAGCAGTTCTTC
J: TRBJ1-2; D: -; size: -; V: TRBV5-6; CDR3: CASSLSQGSNYGYTF; DNA: TGTGCCAGCAGCTTGTCCCAGGGGTCTAACTATGGCTACACCTTC
J: TRBJ2-1; D: -; size: -; V: TRBV6-6; CDR3: CASSPTSSVEWRLF; DNA: TGTGCCAGCAGTCCAACTAGTTCGGTGGAGTGGCGCCTCTTC
J: TRBJ2-7; D: TRBD1; size: -; V: TRBV6-1; CDR3: CASSDARTGSYEQYF; DNA: TGTGCCAGCAGTGATGCACGGACAGGCTCCTACGAGCAGTACTTC
J: TRBJ2-7; D: -; size: -; V: TRBV4-1; CDR3: CASSQVSGAAYEQYF; DNA: TGCGCCAGCAGCCAAGTATCCGGGGCCGCCTACGAGCAGTACTTC
J: TRBJ2-2; D: TRBD2; size: -; V: TRBV9; CDR3: CASSVASGVNTGELFF; DNA: TGTGCCAGCAGCGTCGCTAGCGGGGTGAACACCGGGGAGCTGTTTTTT
J: TRBJ2-2; D: TRBD1; size: -; V: TRBV7-3; CDR3: CASRSGTEGTGELFF; DNA: TGTGCCAGCAGGTCCGGGACAGAAGGCACCGGGGAGCTGTTTTTT
J: TRBJ1-4; D: -; size: -; V: TRBV7-9; CDR3: CASSRGGPNEKLFF; DNA: TGTGCCAGCAGCCGTGGAGGGCCGAATGAAAAACTGTTTTTT
J: TRBJ1-1; D: TRBD1; size: -; V: TRBV18; CDR3: CASQTYLTGGNTEAFF; DNA: TGTGCCAGCCAAACTTACCTGACAGGGGGTAACACTGAAGCTTTCTTT